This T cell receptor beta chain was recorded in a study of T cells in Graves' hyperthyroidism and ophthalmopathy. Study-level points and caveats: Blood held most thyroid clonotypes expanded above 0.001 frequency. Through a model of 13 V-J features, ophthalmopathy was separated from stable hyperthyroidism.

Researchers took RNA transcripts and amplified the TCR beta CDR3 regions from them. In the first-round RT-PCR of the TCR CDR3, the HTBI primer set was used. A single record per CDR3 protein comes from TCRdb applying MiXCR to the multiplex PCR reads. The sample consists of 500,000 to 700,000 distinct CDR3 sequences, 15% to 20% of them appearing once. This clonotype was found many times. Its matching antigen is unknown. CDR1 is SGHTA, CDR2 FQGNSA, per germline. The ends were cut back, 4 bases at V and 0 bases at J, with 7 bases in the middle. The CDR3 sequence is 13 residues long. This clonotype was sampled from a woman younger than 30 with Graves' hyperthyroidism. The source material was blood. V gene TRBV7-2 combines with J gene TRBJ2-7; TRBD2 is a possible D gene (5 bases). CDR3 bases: TGTGCCAGCAGCTCGGACTTCTCCTACGAGCAGTACTTC. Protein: CASSSDFSYEQYF.